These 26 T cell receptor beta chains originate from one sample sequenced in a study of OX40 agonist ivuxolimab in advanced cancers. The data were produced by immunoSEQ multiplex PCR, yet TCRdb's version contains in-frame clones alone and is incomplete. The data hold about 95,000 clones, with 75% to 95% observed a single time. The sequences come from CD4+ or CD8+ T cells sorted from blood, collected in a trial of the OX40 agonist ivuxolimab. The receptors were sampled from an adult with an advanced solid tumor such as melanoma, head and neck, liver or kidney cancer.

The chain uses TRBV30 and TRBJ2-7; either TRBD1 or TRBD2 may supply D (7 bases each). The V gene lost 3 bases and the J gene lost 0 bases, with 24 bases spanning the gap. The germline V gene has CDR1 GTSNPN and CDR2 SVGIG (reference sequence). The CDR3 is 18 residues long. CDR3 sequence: CAWRRQGGAGLSSYEQYF. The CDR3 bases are TGTGCCTGGAGAAGACAGGGAGGAGCGGGGCTTAGCTCCTACGAGCAGTACTTC.

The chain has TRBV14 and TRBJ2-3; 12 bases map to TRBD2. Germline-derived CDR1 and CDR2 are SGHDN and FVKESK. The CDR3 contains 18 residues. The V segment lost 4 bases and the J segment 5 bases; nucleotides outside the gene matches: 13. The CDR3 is CASSPRLAGGRRGDTQYF. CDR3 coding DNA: TGTGCCAGCAGCCCCCGGCTAGCGGGAGGGCGCCGGGGAGATACGCAGTATTTT.

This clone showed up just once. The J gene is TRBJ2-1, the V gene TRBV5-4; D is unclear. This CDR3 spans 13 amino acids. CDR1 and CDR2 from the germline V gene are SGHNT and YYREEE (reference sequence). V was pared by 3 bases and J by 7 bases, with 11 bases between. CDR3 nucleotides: TGTGCCAGCAGCTCGGGCCCATGGAATGAGCAGTTCTTC. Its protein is CASSSGPWNEQFF.

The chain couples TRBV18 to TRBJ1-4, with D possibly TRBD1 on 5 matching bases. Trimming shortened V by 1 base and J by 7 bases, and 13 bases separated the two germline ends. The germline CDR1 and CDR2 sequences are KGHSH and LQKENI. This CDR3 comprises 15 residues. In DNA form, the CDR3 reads TGTGCCAGCTCACCACAGAACGAAAGGGGTGAAAAACTGTTTTTT. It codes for CASSPQNERGEKLFF.

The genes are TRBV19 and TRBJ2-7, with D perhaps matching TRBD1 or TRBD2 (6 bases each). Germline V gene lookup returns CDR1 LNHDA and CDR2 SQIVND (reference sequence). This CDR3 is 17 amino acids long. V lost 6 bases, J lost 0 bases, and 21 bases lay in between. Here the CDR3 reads CASRGGRGSSSSYEQYF. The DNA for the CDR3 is TGTGCCAGTAGAGGGGGGCGCGGGTCCTCTAGCTCCTACGAGCAGTACTTC.

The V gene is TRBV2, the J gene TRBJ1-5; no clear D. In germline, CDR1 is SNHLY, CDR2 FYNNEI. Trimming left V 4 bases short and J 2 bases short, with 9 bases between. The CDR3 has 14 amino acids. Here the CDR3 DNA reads TGTGCCAGCAGTGGGATGGGCGGCAATCAGCCCCAGCATTTT. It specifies CASSGMGGNQPQHF.

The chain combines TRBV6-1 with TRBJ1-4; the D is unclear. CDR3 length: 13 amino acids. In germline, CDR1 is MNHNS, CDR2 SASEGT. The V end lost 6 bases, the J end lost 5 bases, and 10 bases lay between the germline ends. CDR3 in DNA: TGTGCCAGCAGGGACCCGACGAATGAAAAACTGTTTTTT. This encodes CASRDPTNEKLFF.

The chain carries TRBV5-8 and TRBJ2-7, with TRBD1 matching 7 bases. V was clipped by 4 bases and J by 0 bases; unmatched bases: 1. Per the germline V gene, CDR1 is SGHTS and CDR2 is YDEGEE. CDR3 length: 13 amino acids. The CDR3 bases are TGTGCCAGCAGCGACAGGGACTCCTACGAGCAGTACTTC. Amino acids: CASSDRDSYEQYF.

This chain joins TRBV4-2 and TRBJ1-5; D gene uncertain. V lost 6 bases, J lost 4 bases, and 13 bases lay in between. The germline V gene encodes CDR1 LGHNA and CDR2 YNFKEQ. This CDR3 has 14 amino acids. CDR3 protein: CASRGDGINQPQHF. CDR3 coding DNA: TGTGCCAGCAGGGGCGACGGTATAAATCAGCCCCAGCATTTT.

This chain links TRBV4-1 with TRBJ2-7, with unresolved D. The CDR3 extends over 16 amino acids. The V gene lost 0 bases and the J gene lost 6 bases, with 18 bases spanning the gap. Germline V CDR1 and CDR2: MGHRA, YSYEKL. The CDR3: CASSQESRIDASEQYF. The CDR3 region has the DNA TGCGCCAGCAGCCAAGAGTCCCGAATAGATGCAAGCGAGCAGTACTTC.

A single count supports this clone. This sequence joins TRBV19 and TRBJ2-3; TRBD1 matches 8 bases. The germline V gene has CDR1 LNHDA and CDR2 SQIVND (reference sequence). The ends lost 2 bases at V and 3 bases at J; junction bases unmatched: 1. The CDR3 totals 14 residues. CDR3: CASSIQGATDTQYF. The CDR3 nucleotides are TGTGCCAGTAGTATACAGGGGGCAACAGATACGCAGTATTTT.

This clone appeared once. The CDR3 DNA sequence: TGCGCCAGCAGCCCCTCGGGGACCACCACCTACAATGAGCAGTTCTTC. Translating it yields CASSPSGTTTYNEQFF. The genes are TRBV5-1 and TRBJ2-1; D might be TRBD1 or TRBD2, each matching 5 bases. Deletions cut 4 bases from V and 2 bases from J, with 16 bases between. The germline V gene has CDR1 SGHRS and CDR2 YFSETQ. This CDR3 is built from 16 residues.

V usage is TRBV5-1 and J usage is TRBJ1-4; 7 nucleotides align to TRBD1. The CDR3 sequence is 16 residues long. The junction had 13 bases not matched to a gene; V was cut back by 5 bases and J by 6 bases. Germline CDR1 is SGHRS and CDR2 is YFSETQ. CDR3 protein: CASSVGAKGADEKLFF. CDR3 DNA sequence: TGCGCCAGCAGTGTTGGGGCCAAGGGGGCTGATGAAAAACTGTTTTTT.

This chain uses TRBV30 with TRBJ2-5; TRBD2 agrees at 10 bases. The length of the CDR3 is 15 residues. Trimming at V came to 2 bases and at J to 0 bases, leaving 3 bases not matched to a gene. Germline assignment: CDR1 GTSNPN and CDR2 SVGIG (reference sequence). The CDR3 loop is CAWSLTSGYQETQYF. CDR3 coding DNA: TGTGCCTGGAGTCTGACTAGCGGGTACCAAGAGACCCAGTACTTC.

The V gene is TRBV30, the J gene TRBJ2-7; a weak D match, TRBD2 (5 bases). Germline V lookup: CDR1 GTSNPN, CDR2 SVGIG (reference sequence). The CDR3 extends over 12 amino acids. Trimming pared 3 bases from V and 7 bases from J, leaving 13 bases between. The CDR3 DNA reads TGTGCCTGGAGCAGCGGACTTGTGGAGCAGTACTTC. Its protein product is CAWSSGLVEQYF.

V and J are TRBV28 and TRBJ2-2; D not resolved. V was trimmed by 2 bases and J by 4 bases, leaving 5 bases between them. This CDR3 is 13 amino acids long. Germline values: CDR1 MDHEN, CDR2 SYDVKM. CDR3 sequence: CASSLVTTGELFF. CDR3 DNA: TGTGCCAGCAGTTTAGTGACCACCGGGGAGCTGTTTTTT.

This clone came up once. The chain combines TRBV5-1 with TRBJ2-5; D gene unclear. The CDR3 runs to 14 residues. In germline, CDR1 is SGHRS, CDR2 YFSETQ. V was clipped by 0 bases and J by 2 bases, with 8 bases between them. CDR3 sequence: CASSLAWQQETQYF. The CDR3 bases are TGCGCCAGCAGCTTGGCTTGGCAACAAGAGACCCAGTACTTC.

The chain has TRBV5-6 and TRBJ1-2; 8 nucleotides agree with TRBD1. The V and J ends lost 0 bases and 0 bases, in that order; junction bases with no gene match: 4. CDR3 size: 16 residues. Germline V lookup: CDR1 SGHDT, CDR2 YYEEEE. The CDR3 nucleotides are TGTGCCAGCAGCTTGGGACAGGGGAAAGCTAACTATGGCTACACCTTC. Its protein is CASSLGQGKANYGYTF.

The DNA for the CDR3 is TGTGCCAGCAGCCAGGGAGCTAACTATGGCTACACCTTC. Its protein product is CASSQGANYGYTF. The chain employs TRBV5-4 and TRBJ1-2; weak D call: TRBD1 (5 bases). This CDR3 comprises 13 residues. CDR1 is SGHNT and CDR2 is YYREEE in the germline V gene (reference sequence). V lost 4 bases, J lost 0 bases, and 7 bases lay in between.

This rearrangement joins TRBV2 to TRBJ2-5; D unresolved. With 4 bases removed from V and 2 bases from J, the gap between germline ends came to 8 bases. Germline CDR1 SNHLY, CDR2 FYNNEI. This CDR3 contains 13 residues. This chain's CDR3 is CASSVRRQETQYF. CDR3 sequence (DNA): TGTGCCAGCAGTGTACGTCGGCAAGAGACCCAGTACTTC.

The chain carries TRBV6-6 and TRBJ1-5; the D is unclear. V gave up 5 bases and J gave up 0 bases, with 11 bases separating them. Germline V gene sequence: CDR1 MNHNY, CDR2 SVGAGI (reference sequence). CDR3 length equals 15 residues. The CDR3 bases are TGTGCCAGCAGTGACGCAGTAGTTAGCAATCAGCCCCAGCATTTT. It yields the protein CASSDAVVSNQPQHF.

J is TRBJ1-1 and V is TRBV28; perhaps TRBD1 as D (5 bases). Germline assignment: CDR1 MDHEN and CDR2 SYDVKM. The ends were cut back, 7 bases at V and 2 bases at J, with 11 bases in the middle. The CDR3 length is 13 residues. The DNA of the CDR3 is TGTGCCAGCAAGCCCGACAGAAACACTGAAGCTTTCTTT. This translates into CASKPDRNTEAFF. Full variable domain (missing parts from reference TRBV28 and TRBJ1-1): DVKVTQSSRYLVKRTGEKVFLECVQDMDHENMFWYRQDPGLGLRLIYFSYDVKMKEKGDIPEGYSVSREKKERFSLILESASTNQTSMYLCASKPDRNTEAFFGQGTRLTVV.

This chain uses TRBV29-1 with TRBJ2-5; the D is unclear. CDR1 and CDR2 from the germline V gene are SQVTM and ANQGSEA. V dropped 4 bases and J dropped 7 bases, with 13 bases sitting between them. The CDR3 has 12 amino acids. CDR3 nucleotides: TGCAGCGTTGGGGATCCCCCAGGGACCCAGTACTTC. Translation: CSVGDPPGTQYF.

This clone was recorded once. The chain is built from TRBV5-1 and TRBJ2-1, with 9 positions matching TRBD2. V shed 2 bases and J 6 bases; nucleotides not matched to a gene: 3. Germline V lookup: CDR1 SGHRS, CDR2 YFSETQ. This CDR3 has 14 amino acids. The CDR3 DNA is TGCGCCAGCAGCTTCGGCGGGAGGGCCAATGAGCAGTTCTTC. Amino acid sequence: CASSFGGRANEQFF.

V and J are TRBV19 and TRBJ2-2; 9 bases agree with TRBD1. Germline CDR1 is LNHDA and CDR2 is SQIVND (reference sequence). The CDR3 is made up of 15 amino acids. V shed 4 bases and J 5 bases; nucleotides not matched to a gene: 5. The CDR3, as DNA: TGTGCCAGTAGTACAGACAGGGGGGTAACCGGGGAGCTGTTTTTT. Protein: CASSTDRGVTGELFF. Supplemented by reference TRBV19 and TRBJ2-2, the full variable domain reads DGGITQSPKYLFRKEGQNVTLSCEQNLNHDAMYWYRQDPGQGLRLIYYSQIVNDFQKGDIAEGYSVSREKKESFPLTVTSAQKNPTAFYLCASSTDRGVTGELFFGEGSRLTVL.

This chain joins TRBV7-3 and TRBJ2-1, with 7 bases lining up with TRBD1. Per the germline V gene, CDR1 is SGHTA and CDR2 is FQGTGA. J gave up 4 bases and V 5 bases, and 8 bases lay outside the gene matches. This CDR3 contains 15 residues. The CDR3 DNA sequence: TGTGCCAGCAGCCGAGACAGGGCCCTTTACAATGAGCAGTTCTTC. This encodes CASSRDRALYNEQFF.